Included here is one T cell receptor (beta chain) sequence, with context. Its antigen is not identified. PCR amplification relied on 60 Vbeta primers (plus 13 Jbeta primers). The method was immunoSEQ multiplex PCR; TCRdb's version includes in-frame clones alone and lacks a portion of them. The table lists about 200,000 clones, around 80% of them singletons. Likely unrecorded immune exposures existed in these nominally healthy donors. The source of the sample is a study of cytomegalovirus exposure and HLA in healthy donors. Study observations and caveats: For most subjects, TCR beta sequences were reported to predict HLA-A and HLA-B alleles with accuracy. Later work found most CMV-associated TCR beta chains apparently HLA-restricted. TCR beta V- and J-gene trimming was later associated with a missense DCLRE1C variant.

The sequence came from a woman between 25 and 40 years old in good health and CMV-seropositive. The specimen was PBMCs.

The CDR3 region has the DNA TGTGCCAGCACCTTCCCCGTAGCGGGAGTGGCCTACGAGCAGTACTTC. It translates to CASTFPVAGVAYEQYF. The V and J genes are TRBV7-2 and TRBJ2-7; 9 nucleotides line up with TRBD2. The length of the CDR3 is 16 residues. V lost 7 bases, J lost 2 bases, and 12 bases stayed unmatched. Germline CDR1 SGHTA, CDR2 FQGNSA.